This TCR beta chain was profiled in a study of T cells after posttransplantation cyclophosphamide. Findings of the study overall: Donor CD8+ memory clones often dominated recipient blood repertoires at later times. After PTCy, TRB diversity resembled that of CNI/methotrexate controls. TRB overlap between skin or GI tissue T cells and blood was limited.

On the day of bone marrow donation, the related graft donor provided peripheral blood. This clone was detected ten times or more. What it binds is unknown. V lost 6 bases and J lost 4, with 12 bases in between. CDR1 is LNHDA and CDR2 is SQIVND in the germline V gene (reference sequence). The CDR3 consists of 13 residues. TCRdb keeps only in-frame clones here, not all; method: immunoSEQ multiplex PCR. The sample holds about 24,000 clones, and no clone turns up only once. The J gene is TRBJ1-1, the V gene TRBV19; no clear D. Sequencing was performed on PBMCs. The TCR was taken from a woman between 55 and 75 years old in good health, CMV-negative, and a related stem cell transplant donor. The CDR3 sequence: CASRTLDVTEAFF. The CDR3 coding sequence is TGTGCCAGTAGGACTCTCGACGTCACTGAAGCTTTCTTT. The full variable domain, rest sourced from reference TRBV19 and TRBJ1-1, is DGGITQSPKYLFRKEGQNVTLSCEQNLNHDAMYWYRQDPGQGLRLIYYSQIVNDFQKGDIAEGYSVSREKKESFPLTVTSAQKNPTAFYLCASRTLDVTEAFFGQGTRLTVV.